The 24 T cell receptor beta chains given below trace back to one sample, sequenced in a study of T cells after yellow fever vaccination. One entry per CDR3 protein results from TCRdb running MiXCR on the 5' RACE reads. This sample has approximately 300,000 distinct CDR3 sequences, with roughly 10% found just once. Sequences were derived from CD4+ T cells sorted from PBMCs, sampled 45 days after the yellow fever booster vaccination. Receptor source: a man between 18 and 35 years old who received the YFV17D yellow fever vaccine.

The V call is TRBV20-1, the J call TRBJ2-5; D gene ambiguous. Germline CDR1 reads DFQATT; CDR2 reads SNEGSKA (reference sequence). The CDR3 is 11 amino acids. V was cut by 0 bases and J by 5 bases, with 4 bases left in between. As DNA, the CDR3 is TGCAGTGCTAGAGATTGGGAGACCCAGTACTTC. Translation gives CSARDWETQYF.

V and J are TRBV7-9 and TRBJ2-3, with 8 nucleotides matching TRBD2. CDR1 SEHNR and CDR2 FQNEAQ come from the germline V gene (reference sequence). There are 15 residues in the CDR3. With 3 bases clipped from V and 0 bases from J, the junction kept 2 bases outside the gene matches. CDR3: CASSFERGSTDTQYF. DNA of the CDR3: TGTGCCAGCAGCTTCGAGCGGGGGAGCACAGATACGCAGTATTTT.

This chain joins TRBV15 and TRBJ2-5, with a possible D match to TRBD2 (5 bases). The germline V and J ends were trimmed by 1 base and 5 bases, with 14 bases remaining between them. The CDR3 runs to 15 residues. CDR1 LNHNV and CDR2 YYDKDF come from the germline V gene (reference sequence). CDR3 bases: TGTGCCACCAGCAGAGGCGAGGGCAGGTGGGAGACCCAGTACTTC. Translated: CATSRGEGRWETQYF.

This clonotype has a count of ten or more. V gene TRBV7-9 combines with J gene TRBJ2-3; 7 bases fit TRBD2. With V trimmed by 5 bases and J by 8 bases, 13 bases remained unmatched. The CDR3 has 15 amino acids. Germline lookup yields CDR1 SEHNR and CDR2 FQNEAQ (reference sequence). The CDR3 loop reads CASSPLAGDVATQYF. CDR3 nucleotides: TGTGCCAGCAGCCCCCTGGCGGGGGATGTAGCTACGCAGTATTTT.

The V call is TRBV18, the J call TRBJ1-2; a weak D match, TRBD1 (6 bases). The CDR3 covers 13 residues. Germline V lookup: CDR1 KGHSH, CDR2 LQKENI. Trimming removed 7 bases from V and 7 bases from J, with 16 bases in between. CDR3 loop: CASFPQGRSGYTF. As DNA, the CDR3 is TGTGCCAGCTTCCCCCAGGGGCGTAGTGGCTACACCTTC.

The J gene is TRBJ2-5, the V gene TRBV7-9; D is possibly TRBD2 (7 bases). Germline assignment: CDR1 SEHNR and CDR2 FQNEAQ (reference sequence). CDR3 length: 15 residues. V shed 0 bases and J shed 5 bases, with 13 bases lying between them. The CDR3 region is CASSLASGGQETQYF. DNA for the CDR3: TGTGCCAGCAGCTTAGCATCGGGGGGCCAGGAGACCCAGTACTTC.

This clonotype occurred a few times. The CDR3: CASSGYRAHYGYTF. The DNA for the CDR3 is TGTGCCAGCAGCGGCTACAGGGCCCACTATGGCTACACCTTC. V gene TRBV7-9 combines with J gene TRBJ1-2, with a possible D match to TRBD1 (6 bases). The CDR3 runs to 14 residues. Looked up from germline, CDR1 is SEHNR and CDR2 is FQNEAQ (reference sequence). V dropped 5 bases and J dropped 3 bases, with 13 bases sitting between them.

The chain employs TRBV6-5 and TRBJ1-5; no clear D gene. Deletions cut 5 bases from V and 4 bases from J, with 12 bases between. Per the germline V gene, CDR1 is MNHEY and CDR2 is SVGAGI. The CDR3 has 14 residues. CDR3 bases: TGTGCCAGCAGTACTCTCTCGGAGAATCAGCCCCAGCATTTT. Translating it yields CASSTLSENQPQHF.

This clonotype has a handful of counts. The chain carries TRBV5-1 and TRBJ1-4; D is undetermined. Trimming took 10 bases from V and 8 from J, leaving 3 bases between them. The CDR3 covers 8 residues. CDR1 and CDR2 (germline): SGHRS, YFSETQ. The CDR3 here is CACEKLFF. As DNA, the CDR3 is TGCGCCTGCGAAAAACTGTTTTTT.

This clonotype was seen more than once but under ten times. This chain connects TRBV30 to TRBJ2-3; D remains unclear. CDR1 GTSNPN and CDR2 SVGIG come from the germline V gene (reference sequence). The CDR3 covers 11 residues. V gave up 2 bases and J gave up 3 bases, with 3 bases separating them. CDR3: CAWSRTDTQYF. The CDR3 DNA is TGTGCCTGGAGTAGAACAGATACGCAGTATTTT.

This clonotype came up a few times. The V gene is TRBV20-1, the J gene TRBJ1-4; tentative D call: TRBD1 (5 bases). The CDR3 runs 12 residues. The germline V gene has CDR1 DFQATT and CDR2 SNEGSKA (reference sequence). Deletions cut 1 base from V and 6 bases from J, with 6 bases between. This CDR3 reads CSARVGHEKLFF. Written as DNA, the CDR3 is TGCAGTGCTAGAGTGGGGCATGAAAAACTGTTTTTT.

This chain uses TRBV20-1 with TRBJ2-5; 11 bases align to TRBD2. From germline, CDR1 is DFQATT and CDR2 SNEGSKA (reference sequence). V shed 5 bases and J 7 bases; nucleotides not matched to a gene: 6. CDR3 length: 13 residues. The CDR3 DNA reads TGCAGTGCTTATAGCGGGGGGGAAGGGACCCAGTACTTC. Translated: CSAYSGGEGTQYF.

There are a few counts of this clonotype. This rearrangement joins TRBV5-1 to TRBJ2-5, with D tentatively TRBD2 (6 bases). Trimming took off 3 bases at V and 3 bases at J, with 15 bases between the two ends. This CDR3 has 15 residues. Looked up from germline, CDR1 is SGHRS and CDR2 is YFSETQ. CDR3 nucleotide sequence: TGCGCCAGCAGCTCGGGGACTTACCTTAAAGAGACCCAGTACTTC. As protein: CASSSGTYLKETQYF.

The rearrangement joins TRBV5-1 to TRBJ2-7; D may match TRBD1 or TRBD2 (5 bases each). Germline CDR1 and CDR2: SGHRS and YFSETQ. This CDR3 spans 14 amino acids. The germline V and J ends were trimmed by 4 bases and 5 bases, with 16 bases remaining between them. In nucleotides, the CDR3 is TGCGCCAGCAGCCCGGGGACCGTGGGGGACGAGCAGTACGTC. It translates to CASSPGTVGDEQYV.

J is TRBJ1-2 and V is TRBV12-3 or TRBV12-4, with TRBD1 matching 7 bases. The CDR3 totals 15 residues. The V segment lost 3 bases and the J segment 6 bases; nucleotides outside the gene matches: 10. CDR3 coding DNA: TGTGCCAGCAGTTTCGGGAAAAGGGGGCGCAATGGCTACACCTTC. Protein sequence: CASSFGKRGRNGYTF.

This clonotype was seen repeatedly, ten times or more. The V gene is TRBV29-1, the J gene TRBJ1-5; D is undetermined. Germline V gene data show CDR1 as SQVTM and CDR2 as ANQGSEA. V was clipped by 6 bases and J by 4 bases, with 13 bases between them. The CDR3 contains 13 residues. CDR3 protein: CSVIGPGNQPQHF. The DNA for the CDR3 is TGCAGCGTAATAGGTCCGGGAAATCAGCCCCAGCATTTT.

The rearrangement links TRBV6-2 or TRBV6-3 to TRBJ2-3, with TRBD2 matching 12 bases. Germline trimming cut 10 bases from V and 4 bases from J; bases unmatched to any gene: 6. Per the germline V gene, CDR1 is MNHEY and CDR2 is SVGEGT. There are 14 residues in the CDR3. The CDR3: CATHLAGGPDTQYF. CDR3 bases: TGTGCCACCCATCTAGCGGGGGGGCCAGATACGCAGTATTTT.

The chain recombines TRBV10-3 with TRBJ2-3; perhaps TRBD2 as D (7 bases). The germline V gene encodes CDR1 ENHRY and CDR2 SYGVKD. The V gene lost 7 bases and the J gene lost 1 base, with 18 bases spanning the gap. This CDR3 is 16 amino acids long. DNA for the CDR3: TGTGCCATCACCCAAAGGGGGGGGGCCGGCACAGATACGCAGTATTTT. Amino acid sequence: CAITQRGGAGTDTQYF.

In its sample, this clonotype was seen a few times. J is TRBJ2-7 and V is TRBV5-1; possibly TRBD2 for D (5 bases). V was trimmed by 5 bases and J by 6 bases, leaving 15 bases between them. This CDR3 has 13 amino acids. Germline V gene lookup returns CDR1 SGHRS and CDR2 YFSETQ. The CDR3 reads CASSQEGWREQYF. The CDR3 DNA sequence: TGCGCCAGCAGTCAAGAGGGTTGGCGCGAGCAGTACTTC.

This clonotype has just a few counts. The chain combines TRBV19 with TRBJ2-7, with 10 positions matching TRBD1. The CDR3 runs 15 residues. V was clipped by 1 base and J by 1 base; unmatched bases: 1. CDR1 and CDR2 (germline): LNHDA, SQIVND (reference sequence). DNA for the CDR3: TGTGCCAGTAGTATAGCGGGACAGGGGTCCTACGAGCAGTACTTC. Its translation is CASSIAGQGSYEQYF. Combining the CDR3 with reference TRBV19 and TRBJ2-7 gives the whole variable domain DGGITQSPKYLFRKEGQNVTLSCEQNLNHDAMYWYRQDPGQGLRLIYYSQIVNDFQKGDIAEGYSVSREKKESFPLTVTSAQKNPTAFYLCASSIAGQGSYEQYFGPGTRLTVT.

This sequence joins TRBV29-1 and TRBJ2-3; D may be TRBD2 (6 bases). Germline CDR1 and CDR2: SQVTM and ANQGSEA. CDR3 length: 15 residues. Trimming took 4 bases from V and 2 from J, leaving 16 bases between them. CDR3 sequence: CSVGTIWGVTDTQYF. CDR3 nucleotide sequence: TGCAGCGTTGGGACTATATGGGGAGTCACAGATACGCAGTATTTT.

This clonotype appeared many times. The chain uses TRBV6-5 and TRBJ2-6; D perhaps matches TRBD2 (6 bases). This CDR3 is 17 amino acids long. Trimming stripped 0 bases from V and 0 bases from J, with 9 bases between. Germline CDR1 is MNHEY and CDR2 is SVGAGI. In nucleotides, the CDR3 is TGTGCCAGCAGTTACTCACCCGGGGGCTCTGGGGCCAACGTCCTGACTTTC. Translated, it gives CASSYSPGGSGANVLTF.

The V and J genes are TRBV9 and TRBJ2-5; TRBD1 matches 8 bases. Per the germline V gene, CDR1 is SGDLS and CDR2 is YYNGEE. There are 16 residues in the CDR3. J was trimmed by 5 bases and V by 1 base; bases with no gene match: 10. CDR3 protein: CASSVRQGPEGETQYF. The DNA of the CDR3 is TGTGCCAGCAGCGTACGACAGGGGCCCGAGGGCGAGACCCAGTACTTC.

The chain joins TRBV6-1 to TRBJ1-4, with a tentative D call TRBD1 (6 bases). Per germline, CDR1 MNHNS and CDR2 SASEGT. V lost 2 bases and J 5 bases, leaving 6 bases between the germline ends. The CDR3 extends over 13 amino acids. The DNA of the CDR3 is TGTGCCAGCAGTGAAAGGGGGAATGAAAAACTGTTTTTT. Encoded protein: CASSERGNEKLFF.